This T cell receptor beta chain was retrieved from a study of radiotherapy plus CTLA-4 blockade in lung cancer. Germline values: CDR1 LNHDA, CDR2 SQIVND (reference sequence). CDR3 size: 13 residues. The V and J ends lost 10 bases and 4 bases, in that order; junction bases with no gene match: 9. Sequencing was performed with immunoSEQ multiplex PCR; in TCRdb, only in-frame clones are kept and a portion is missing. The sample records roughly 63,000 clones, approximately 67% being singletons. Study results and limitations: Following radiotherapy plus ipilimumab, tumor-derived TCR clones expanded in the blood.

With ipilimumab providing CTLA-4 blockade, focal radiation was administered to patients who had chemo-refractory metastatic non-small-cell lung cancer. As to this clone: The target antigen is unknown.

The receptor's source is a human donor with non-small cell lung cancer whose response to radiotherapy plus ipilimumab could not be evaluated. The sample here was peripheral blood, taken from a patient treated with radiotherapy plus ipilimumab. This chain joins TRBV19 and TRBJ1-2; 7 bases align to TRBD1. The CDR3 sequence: CATEDRPRYGYTF. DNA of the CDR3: TGTGCCACCGAGGACAGGCCCCGCTATGGCTACACCTTC. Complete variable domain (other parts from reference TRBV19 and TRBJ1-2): DGGITQSPKYLFRKEGQNVTLSCEQNLNHDAMYWYRQDPGQGLRLIYYSQIVNDFQKGDIAEGYSVSREKKESFPLTVTSAQKNPTAFYLCATEDRPRYGYTFGSGTRLTVV.